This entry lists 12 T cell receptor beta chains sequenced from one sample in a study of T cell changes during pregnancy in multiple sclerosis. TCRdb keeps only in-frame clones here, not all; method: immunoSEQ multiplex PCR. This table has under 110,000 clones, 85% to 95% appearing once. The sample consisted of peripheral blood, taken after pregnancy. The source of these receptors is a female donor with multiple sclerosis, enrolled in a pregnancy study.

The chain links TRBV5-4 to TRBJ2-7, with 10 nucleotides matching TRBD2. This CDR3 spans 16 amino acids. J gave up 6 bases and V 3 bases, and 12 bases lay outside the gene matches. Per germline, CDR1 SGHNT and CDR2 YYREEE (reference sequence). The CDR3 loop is CASSSPGTSATGEQYF. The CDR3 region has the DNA TGTGCCAGCAGCTCGCCCGGGACTAGCGCCACGGGCGAGCAGTACTTC.

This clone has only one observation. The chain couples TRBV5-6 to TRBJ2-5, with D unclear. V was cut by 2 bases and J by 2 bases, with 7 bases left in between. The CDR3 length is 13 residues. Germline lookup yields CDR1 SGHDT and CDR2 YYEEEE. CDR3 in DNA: TGTGCCAGCAGCTTAAAGCTACAAGAGACCCAGTACTTC. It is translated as CASSLKLQETQYF.

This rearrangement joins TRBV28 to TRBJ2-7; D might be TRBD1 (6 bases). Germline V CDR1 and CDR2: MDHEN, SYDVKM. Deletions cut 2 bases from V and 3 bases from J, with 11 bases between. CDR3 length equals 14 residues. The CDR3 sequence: CASSLTWTDYEQYF. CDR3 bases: TGTGCCAGCAGTTTAACCTGGACAGACTACGAGCAGTACTTC.

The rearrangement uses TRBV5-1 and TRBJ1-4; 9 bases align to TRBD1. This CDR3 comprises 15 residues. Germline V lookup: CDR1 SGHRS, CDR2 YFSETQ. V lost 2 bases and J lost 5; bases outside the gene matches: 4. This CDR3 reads CASSFSGTGNEKLFF. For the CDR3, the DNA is TGCGCCAGCAGCTTTTCCGGGACAGGGAATGAAAAACTGTTTTTT.

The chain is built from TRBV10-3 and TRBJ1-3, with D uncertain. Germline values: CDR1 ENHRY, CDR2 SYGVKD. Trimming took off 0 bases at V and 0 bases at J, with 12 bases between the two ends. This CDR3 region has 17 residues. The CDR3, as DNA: TGTGCCATCAGTGAGTCGCGTGCAGGCCGCTCTGGAAACACCATATATTTT. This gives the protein CAISESRAGRSGNTIYF.

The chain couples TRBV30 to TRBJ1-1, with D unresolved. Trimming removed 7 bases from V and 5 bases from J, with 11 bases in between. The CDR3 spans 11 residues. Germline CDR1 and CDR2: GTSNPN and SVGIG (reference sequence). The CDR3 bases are TGTGCCTTTCTTCGTTTGACTGAAGCTTTCTTT. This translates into CAFLRLTEAFF.

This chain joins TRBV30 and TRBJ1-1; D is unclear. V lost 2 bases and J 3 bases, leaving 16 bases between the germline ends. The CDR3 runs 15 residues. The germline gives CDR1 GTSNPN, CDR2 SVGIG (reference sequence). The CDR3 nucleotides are TGTGCCTGGAGTACCATGCGGGCGGGGTACACTGAAGCTTTCTTT. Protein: CAWSTMRAGYTEAFF. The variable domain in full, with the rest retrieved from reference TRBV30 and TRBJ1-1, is SQTIHQWPATLVQPVGSPLSLECTVEGTSNPNLYWYRQAAGRGLQLLFYSVGIGQISSEVPQNLSASRPQDRQFILSSKKLLLSDSGFYLCAWSTMRAGYTEAFFGQGTRLTVV.

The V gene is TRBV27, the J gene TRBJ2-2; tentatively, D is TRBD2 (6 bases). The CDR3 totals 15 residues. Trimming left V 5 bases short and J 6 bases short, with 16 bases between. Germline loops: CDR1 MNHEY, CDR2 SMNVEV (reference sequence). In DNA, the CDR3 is TGTGCCAGCAGTCCAAACGGGGGTCAGGCCGGGGAGCTGTTTTTT. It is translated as CASSPNGGQAGELFF.

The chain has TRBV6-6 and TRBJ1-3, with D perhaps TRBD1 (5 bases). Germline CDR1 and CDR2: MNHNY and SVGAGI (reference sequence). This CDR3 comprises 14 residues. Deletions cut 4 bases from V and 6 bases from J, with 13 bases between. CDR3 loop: CASSSPTEINTIYF. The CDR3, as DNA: TGTGCCAGCAGTTCTCCGACAGAGATAAACACCATATATTTT.

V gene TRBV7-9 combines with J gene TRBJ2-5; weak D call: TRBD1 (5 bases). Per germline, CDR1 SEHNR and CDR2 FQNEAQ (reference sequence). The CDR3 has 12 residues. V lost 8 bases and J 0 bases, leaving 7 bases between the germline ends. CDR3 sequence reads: CASRQNQETQYF. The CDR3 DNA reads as TGTGCCAGCCGACAGAACCAAGAGACCCAGTACTTC.

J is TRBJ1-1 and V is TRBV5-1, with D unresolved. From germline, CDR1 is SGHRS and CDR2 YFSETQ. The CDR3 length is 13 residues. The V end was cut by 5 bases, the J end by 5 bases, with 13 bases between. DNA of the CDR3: TGCGCCAGCAGACTCTCGGGGAAGACTGAAGCTTTCTTT. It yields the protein CASRLSGKTEAFF.

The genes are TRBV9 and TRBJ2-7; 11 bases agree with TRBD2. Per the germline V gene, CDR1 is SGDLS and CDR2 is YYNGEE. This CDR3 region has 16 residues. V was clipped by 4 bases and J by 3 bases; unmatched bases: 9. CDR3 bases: TGTGCCAGCAGCTTGGGGACTAGCGGACAGATCTACGAGCAGTACTTC. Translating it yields CASSLGTSGQIYEQYF.